The clone carrying this T cell receptor (beta chain) was seen at least ten times. Its matching antigen is unknown. This sample was included in a study of neurological immune-mediated disorders. Study conclusions and caveats: The highest TCR clonal expansion occurred in HTLV-1-associated myelopathy; multiple sclerosis fell below healthy controls.

Sample time point: longitudinal time-point 3. Germline V CDR1 and CDR2: LGHNA, YSLEER. Trimming left V 1 base short and J 1 base short, with 7 bases between. The CDR3 spans 15 residues. TCRdb reprocessed the 5' RACE reads via MiXCR and lists one record per CDR3 protein. The sample lists around 49,000 distinct CDR3 sequences, over 9.5% occurring once. Input material: PBMCs. This receptor was identified in a male donor with HTLV-1-associated myelopathy (HAM/TSP). V gene TRBV4-3 combines with J gene TRBJ2-2; D unclear. CDR3 loop: CASSQAGLNTGELFF. In DNA, the CDR3 is TGCGCCAGCAGCCAAGCTGGGTTGAACACCGGGGAGCTGTTTTTT.